This entry lists 2 T cell receptor beta chains sequenced from one sample in a study of human T cells and chemical hapten exposure. This sample's time point: pre-sensitization, week 0. Treatment indicated: therapeutic diphenylcyclopropenone sensitization with weekly scalp DPC. One entry per CDR3 protein, called by TCRdb with MiXCR from the RACE reads. The sample lists 380,000 or so distinct CDR3 sequences; around 5.5% were seen once. The sequencing here drew on whole blood, taken in connection with sensitization to the hapten diphenylcyclopropenone (DPC). The receptors come from a woman younger than 35 with alopecia areata. Some clones in this sample may be carry-over from other donors' samples.

This clonotype was detected a few times. The gene calls are TRBV20-1 and TRBJ2-3, with TRBD2 as a possible D gene (6 bases). CDR3 length equals 12 residues. CDR1 and CDR2 (germline): DFQATT, SNEGSKA (reference sequence). Between the trimmed V and J ends, which lost 7 bases and 6 bases, there was a span of 14 bases. The CDR3 region is CSGGVSSDTQYF. In nucleotides, the CDR3 is TGCAGTGGGGGGGTCTCGTCGGATACGCAGTATTTT.

This clonotype was observed many times. The gene calls are TRBV5-1 and TRBJ2-2; the match to TRBD1 covers 10 bases. Germline values: CDR1 SGHRS, CDR2 YFSETQ. The CDR3 spans 16 residues. Trimming at V came to 2 bases and at J to 4 bases, leaving 5 bases not matched to a gene. The CDR3 nucleotides read TGCGCCAGCAGCTTCGGACAGGGGGTCGGCACCGGGGAGCTGTTTTTT. Translated: CASSFGQGVGTGELFF.